This entry lists 8 T cell receptor beta chains sequenced from one sample in a study of blood T cell repertoires in COVID-19. Some clones are missing from TCRdb's copy, which holds only in-frame ones; the method was immunoSEQ multiplex PCR. Of around 84,000 clones listed, around 78% were seen once; the top ten hold roughly 38%. Sequencing was carried out using peripheral blood. The source is a man in his sixties with COVID-19, enrolled during active disease.

The chain recombines TRBV3-1 (or the pseudogene TRBV3-2) with TRBJ2-3; TRBD1 is a possible D gene (6 bases). Trimming removed 2 bases from V and 4 bases from J, with 13 bases in between. Germline V gene data show CDR1 as LGHDT and CDR2 as YNNKEL (reference sequence). CDR3 length: 15 amino acids. This CDR3 is CASSQSGEWADTQYF. CDR3 nucleotides: TGTGCCAGCAGCCAATCAGGGGAATGGGCAGATACGCAGTATTTT.

This clone was seen more than once but under ten times. The J gene is TRBJ2-7, the V gene TRBV12-3 or TRBV12-4; TRBD1 agrees at 8 bases. This CDR3 is 13 amino acids long. The V segment lost 1 base and the J segment 7 bases; nucleotides outside the gene matches: 3. CDR3 bases: TGTGCCAGCAGTTTAGGGACAGGGAGGGAGCAGTACTTC. It codes for CASSLGTGREQYF.

The rearrangement links TRBV6-5 to TRBJ2-2; 7 nucleotides line up with TRBD2. Germline lookup yields CDR1 MNHEY and CDR2 SVGAGI. This CDR3 is 16 amino acids long. Unmatched junction bases numbered 5, after V lost 0 bases and J lost 4 bases. CDR3 sequence (DNA): TGTGCCAGCAGTTACTCGAGCGGGGCGGGCACCGGGGAGCTGTTTTTT. It translates to CASSYSSGAGTGELFF.

This chain connects TRBV4-2 to TRBJ1-6, with 9 positions matching TRBD1. The germline CDR1 and CDR2 sequences are LGHNA and YNFKEQ. The junction had 7 bases not matched to a gene; V was cut back by 0 bases and J by 16 bases. The CDR3 consists of 14 residues. The chain's CDR3 is CASSQDRDRGTLHF. The CDR3 region has the DNA TGTGCCAGCAGCCAAGATCGCGACAGGGGGACTCTCCACTTT.

This rearrangement joins TRBV25-1 to TRBJ2-5; 12 bases are a match to TRBD2. Germline V gene lookup returns CDR1 MGHDK and CDR2 SYGVNS. V gave up 2 bases and J gave up 3 bases; unmatched junction bases: 4. The CDR3 sequence is 16 residues long. For the CDR3, the DNA is TGTGCCAGCAGTGAAGGACTAGCGGGGATAAAAGAGACCCAGTACTTC. Amino acid sequence: CASSEGLAGIKETQYF.

The V and J genes are TRBV18 and TRBJ2-7; 9 nucleotides align to TRBD2. Germline CDR1 reads KGHSH; CDR2 reads LQKENI. V shed 3 bases and J 5 bases; nucleotides not matched to a gene: 8. The CDR3 contains 15 residues. CDR3 region: CASSPKAGGDNEQYF. The CDR3 coding sequence is TGTGCCAGCTCACCGAAGGCGGGGGGGGATAACGAGCAGTACTTC.

The gene calls are TRBV5-4 and TRBJ1-1; TRBD1 might be the D (6 bases). Trimming left V 2 bases short and J 4 bases short, with 9 bases between. Germline V gene lookup returns CDR1 SGHNT and CDR2 YYREEE (reference sequence). This CDR3 is built from 13 residues. In DNA, the CDR3 is TGTGCCAGCAGCTTTAGGGGGAGCACTGAAGCTTTCTTT. It encodes CASSFRGSTEAFF.

V is TRBV9 and J is TRBJ2-6; D gene unclear. This CDR3 has 14 amino acids. Deletions cut 2 bases from V and 0 bases from J, with 3 bases between. Looked up from germline, CDR1 is SGDLS and CDR2 is YYNGEE. The DNA for the CDR3 is TGTGCCAGCAGCGTCAACTCTGGGGCCAACGTCCTGACTTTC. This encodes CASSVNSGANVLTF.